This T cell receptor beta chain derives from a study of T cell changes during pregnancy in multiple sclerosis. Trimming shortened V by 2 bases and J by 4 bases, and 21 bases separated the two germline ends. Germline V gives CDR1 GTSNPN, CDR2 SVGIG (reference sequence). This CDR3 spans 18 amino acids. Sequencing used immunoSEQ multiplex PCR; TCRdb keeps in-frame clones, though not all of them. Among 40,000 to 50,000 clones listed, 75% to 90% were seen once. The genes are TRBV30 and TRBJ2-6, with a weak D call TRBD1 (6 bases). Sequenced material: CD4+ T cells from peripheral blood mononuclear cells, taken in the first trimester of pregnancy. This TCR came from a female donor with multiple sclerosis, enrolled in a pregnancy study. The DNA of the CDR3 is TGTGCCTGGAGTTTATCAGGGGCCCAGCTCTACGGGGCCAACGTCCTGACTTTC. Translating it yields CAWSLSGAQLYGANVLTF.